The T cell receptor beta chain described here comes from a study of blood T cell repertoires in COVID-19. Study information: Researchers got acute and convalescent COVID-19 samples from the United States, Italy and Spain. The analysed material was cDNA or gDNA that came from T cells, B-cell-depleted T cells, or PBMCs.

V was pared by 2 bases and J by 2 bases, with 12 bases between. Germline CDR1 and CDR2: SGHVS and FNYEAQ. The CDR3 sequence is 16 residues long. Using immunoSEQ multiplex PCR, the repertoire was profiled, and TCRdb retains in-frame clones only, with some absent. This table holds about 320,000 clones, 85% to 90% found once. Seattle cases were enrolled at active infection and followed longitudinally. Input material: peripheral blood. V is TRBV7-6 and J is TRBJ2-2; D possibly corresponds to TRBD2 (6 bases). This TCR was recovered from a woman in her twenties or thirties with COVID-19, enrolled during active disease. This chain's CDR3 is CASSLNWGDNTGELFF. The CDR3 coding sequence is TGTGCCAGCAGCTTAAATTGGGGGGACAACACCGGGGAGCTGTTTTTT.